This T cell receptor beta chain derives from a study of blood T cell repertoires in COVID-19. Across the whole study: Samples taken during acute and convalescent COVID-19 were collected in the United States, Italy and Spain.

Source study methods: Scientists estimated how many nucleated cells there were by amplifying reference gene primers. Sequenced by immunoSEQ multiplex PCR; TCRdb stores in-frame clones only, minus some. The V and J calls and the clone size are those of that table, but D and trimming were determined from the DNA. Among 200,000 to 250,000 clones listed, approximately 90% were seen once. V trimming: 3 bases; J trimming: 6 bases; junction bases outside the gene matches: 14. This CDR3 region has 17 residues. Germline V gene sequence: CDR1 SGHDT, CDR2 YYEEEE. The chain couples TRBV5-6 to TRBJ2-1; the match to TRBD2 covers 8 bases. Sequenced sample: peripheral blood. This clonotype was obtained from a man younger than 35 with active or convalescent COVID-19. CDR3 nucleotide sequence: TGTGCCAGCAGCTCGTCGACGGGACTAGTCCTTTCCAATGAGCAGTTCTTC. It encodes CASSSSTGLVLSNEQFF.